Below are 23 T cell receptor beta chains sequenced from a single sample in a study of beta chain features in type 1 diabetes. The study, taken as a whole, reports: In every one of the four CD4+ subsets, TCRB CDR3s were moderately but significantly shorter in Type 1 diabetes patients.

Reverse transcription of all isolated RNA meant that expressed TCRB transcripts were sequenced. TCRdb's table, derived via immunoSEQ multiplex PCR, lists solely in-frame clones and lacks some. The table shows under 300,000 clones, with under 20% occurring only once. The antigens for these receptors are not known. Material: naive CD4+ T cells from blood. These receptor sequences come from a young man with type 1 diabetes.

Only a few counts were recorded for this clone. This CDR3 reads CASSGPWNNEQFF. The CDR3 DNA reads as TGTGCCAGCAGTGGACCTTGGAACAATGAGCAGTTCTTC. The gene calls are TRBV25-1 and TRBJ2-1, with unresolved D. Germline V gene sequence: CDR1 MGHDK, CDR2 SYGVNS. V was cut by 4 bases and J by 5 bases, with 9 bases left in between. The CDR3 has 13 residues.

This clone was seen only a few times. This chain links TRBV7-9 with TRBJ1-2; TRBD1 matches 8 bases. Trimming cost V 6 bases and J 4 bases; bases outside gene matches: 10. The CDR3 runs 15 residues. Germline V CDR1 and CDR2: SEHNR, FQNEAQ (reference sequence). The CDR3 region is CASSYGQGVIYGYTF. CDR3 coding DNA: TGTGCCAGCAGTTACGGACAGGGAGTCATCTATGGCTACACCTTC.

The gene calls are TRBV6-5 and TRBJ2-7; 8 bases are shared with TRBD1. The CDR3 is made up of 15 amino acids. Unmatched junction bases numbered 7, after V lost 3 bases and J lost 3 bases. Germline values: CDR1 MNHEY, CDR2 SVGAGI. The CDR3 nucleotides read TGTGCCAGCAGTTATACCGGGACAGGTTACTACGAGCAGTACTTC. Residues: CASSYTGTGYYEQYF.

The chain joins TRBV2 to TRBJ1-4; D ambiguous. The ends were cut back, 7 bases at V and 0 bases at J, with 6 bases in the middle. The CDR3 sequence is 13 residues long. Germline V lookup: CDR1 SNHLY, CDR2 FYNNEI. The CDR3: CASIPTTNEKLFF. In DNA form, the CDR3 reads TGTGCCAGCATTCCAACAACTAATGAAAAACTGTTTTTT. The full variable domain, completed using reference TRBV2 and TRBJ1-4, is EPEVTQTPSHQVTQMGQEVILRCVPISNHLYFYWYRQILGQKVEFLVSFYNNEISEKSEIFDDQFSVERPDGSNFTLKIRSTKLEDSAMYFCASIPTTNEKLFFGSGTQLSVL.

In its sample, this clone was seen a few times. The chain has TRBV5-1 and TRBJ2-2, with D unresolved. Trimming stripped 6 bases from V and 2 bases from J, with 11 bases between. The V gene's germline CDR1 is SGHRS and CDR2 YFSETQ. The CDR3 is 14 residues long. For the CDR3, the DNA is TGCGCCAGCACTCTGGGCGGTAACACCGGGGAGCTGTTTTTT. This sequence encodes CASTLGGNTGELFF.

The rearrangement joins TRBV28 to TRBJ2-1; no firm D call. Trimming cost V 3 bases and J 8 bases, with 14 bases left between them. The CDR3 is 14 residues long. Germline CDR1 MDHEN, CDR2 SYDVKM. The CDR3 region has the DNA TGTGCCAGCAGTTTGATAACGGATGGGGATGAGCAGTTCTTC. This sequence encodes CASSLITDGDEQFF.

The gene calls are TRBV6-1 and TRBJ1-5, with a tentative D call TRBD1 (5 bases). V was cut by 2 bases and J by 7 bases, with 9 bases left in between. From germline, CDR1 is MNHNS and CDR2 SASEGT. This CDR3 spans 13 amino acids. In DNA, the CDR3 is TGTGCCAGCAGTGAAAATAGGGGCCAGCCCCAGCATTTT. Encoded protein: CASSENRGQPQHF.

This chain joins TRBV30 and TRBJ2-1, with D possibly matching TRBD2 (5 bases). Germline V gene sequence: CDR1 GTSNPN, CDR2 SVGIG (reference sequence). The V end was cut by 2 bases, the J end by 6 bases, with 14 bases between. This CDR3 region has 14 residues. CDR3 DNA: TGTGCCTGGAGTCGTGGAGGACTGGGCAATGAGCAGTTCTTC. Encoded protein: CAWSRGGLGNEQFF.

The chain links TRBV9 to TRBJ2-6, with TRBD1 matching 8 bases. The CDR3 is 18 residues long. Germline CDR1 is SGDLS and CDR2 is YYNGEE. V gave up 0 bases and J gave up 0 bases; unmatched junction bases: 5. The CDR3 loop is CASSVAGTGFSGANVLTF. The CDR3 DNA sequence: TGTGCCAGCAGCGTAGCCGGGACAGGATTCTCTGGGGCCAACGTCCTGACTTTC.

This clone has more than one count but fewer than ten. This chain connects TRBV28 to TRBJ2-4; weak D call: TRBD1 (6 bases). CDR1 MDHEN and CDR2 SYDVKM come from the germline V gene. Deletions cut 5 bases from V and 9 bases from J, with 17 bases between. There are 14 residues in the CDR3. The CDR3 DNA reads as TGTGCCAGCAGTGGTCTCGGGACAACGGTCATTCAGTACTTC. It codes for CASSGLGTTVIQYF.

This clone was counted between two and nine times. This chain links TRBV7-8 with TRBJ2-1; TRBD1 or TRBD2 may be the D gene (5 bases each). CDR1 and CDR2 (germline): SGHVS, FQNEAQ. The V end was cut by 1 base, the J end by 5 bases, with 9 bases between. CDR3 size: 14 residues. CDR3 loop: CASSLVGRNNEQFF. CDR3 DNA sequence: TGTGCCAGCAGCTTAGTGGGACGGAACAATGAGCAGTTCTTC.

The V gene is TRBV7-9, the J gene TRBJ1-1, with D hard to call. Germline V gene data show CDR1 as SEHNR and CDR2 as FQNEAQ (reference sequence). This CDR3 has 15 amino acids. V shed 2 bases and J shed 0 bases, with 10 bases lying between them. The CDR3 DNA reads TGTGCCAGCAGCTTAAGCGGCAGTATGAACACTGAAGCTTTCTTT. It is translated as CASSLSGSMNTEAFF.

V gene TRBV13 combines with J gene TRBJ1-4, with TRBD1 as a possible D gene (5 bases). The V end lost 5 bases, the J end lost 7 bases, and 14 bases lay between the germline ends. CDR3 length equals 14 residues. Germline-derived CDR1 and CDR2 are PRHDT and FYEKMQ (reference sequence). The CDR3 nucleotides are TGTGCCAGCAGCCCCCGGGCAGGGAGTGAAAAACTGTTTTTT. Translation gives CASSPRAGSEKLFF.

This rearrangement joins TRBV18 to TRBJ2-1; 9 nucleotides agree with TRBD2. CDR1 KGHSH and CDR2 LQKENI come from the germline V gene. The CDR3 extends over 14 amino acids. The V gene end was trimmed by 0 bases and the J gene end by 7 bases; junction bases not matched to a gene: 1. DNA of the CDR3: TGTGCCAGCTCACCACCGAGCGGGAGGAATGAGCAGTTCTTC. This translates into CASSPPSGRNEQFF.

This sequence joins TRBV7-6 and TRBJ2-7; no clear D. Per the germline V gene, CDR1 is SGHVS and CDR2 is FNYEAQ. V lost 5 bases and J lost 4, with 18 bases in between. The CDR3 consists of 15 residues. The CDR3 here is CASSPRGYPRYEQYF. DNA of the CDR3: TGTGCCAGCAGCCCTCGCGGCTATCCGAGGTACGAGCAGTACTTC. The entire variable domain, with the rest obtained from reference TRBV7-6 and TRBJ2-7, is as follows: GAGVSQSPRYKVTKRGQDVALRCDPISGHVSLYWYRQALGQGPEFLTYFNYEAQQDKSGLPNDRFSAERPEGSISTLTIQRTEQRDSAMYRCASSPRGYPRYEQYFGPGTRLTVT.

The chain combines TRBV30 with TRBJ1-1; D gene ambiguous. Germline V gene data show CDR1 as GTSNPN and CDR2 as SVGIG (reference sequence). The CDR3 has 13 amino acids. Trimming removed 0 bases from V and 5 bases from J, with 10 bases in between. The CDR3 here is CAWSVDSGTEAFF. The DNA of the CDR3 is TGTGCCTGGAGTGTAGATTCGGGAACTGAAGCTTTCTTT.

The chain recombines TRBV11-2 with TRBJ1-4; a weak D match, TRBD1 (5 bases). Germline loops: CDR1 SGHAT, CDR2 FQNNGV. The length of the CDR3 is 12 residues. V lost 1 base, J lost 12 bases, and 9 bases lay in between. CDR3 DNA sequence: TGTGCCAGCAGCTTAGCGGGGGTGCAACTGTTTTTT. The encoded protein is CASSLAGVQLFF.

The sample holds a few counts of this clone. The chain links TRBV29-1 to TRBJ2-3, with 8 positions matching TRBD1. V gave up 1 base and J gave up 6 bases; unmatched junction bases: 9. Germline lookup yields CDR1 SQVTM and CDR2 ANQGSEA. The CDR3 totals 15 residues. For the CDR3, the DNA is TGCAGCGTTGAAGTCTGGGACAGGACCCCGGATACGCAGTATTTT. It yields the protein CSVEVWDRTPDTQYF.

The chain links TRBV30 to TRBJ2-3, with 11 bases lining up with TRBD1. The CDR3 extends over 14 amino acids. CDR1 is GTSNPN and CDR2 is SVGIG in the germline V gene (reference sequence). The V gene end was trimmed by 8 bases and the J gene end by 0 bases; junction bases not matched to a gene: 4. The CDR3 DNA reads TGTGCCGGGACAGGGGGGAGTAGCACAGATACGCAGTATTTT. It is translated as CAGTGGSSTDTQYF.

The V call is TRBV7-2, the J call TRBJ2-7; D may be TRBD2 (5 bases). Germline values: CDR1 SGHTA, CDR2 FQGNSA. V gave up 1 base and J gave up 3 bases, with 13 bases separating them. The CDR3 is made up of 15 amino acids. The DNA of the CDR3 is TGTGCCAGCAGCTTAGGGCGGGCACGCTACTACGAGCAGTACTTC. Its translation: CASSLGRARYYEQYF.

There are a few counts of this clone. The J gene is TRBJ1-2, the V gene TRBV10-3; D is possibly TRBD1 (6 bases). The V and J ends lost 6 bases and 4 bases respectively, with 15 bases between them. The CDR3 length is 14 residues. The germline CDR1 and CDR2 sequences are ENHRY and SYGVKD. CDR3 coding DNA: TGTGCCATCAGCGCTCCCGTGGACAGCTATGGCTACACCTTC. This translates into CAISAPVDSYGYTF.

The rearrangement joins TRBV29-1 to TRBJ2-5; 7 bases match TRBD2. J gave up 7 bases and V 7 bases, and 9 bases lay outside the gene matches. The germline V gene has CDR1 SQVTM and CDR2 ANQGSEA. This CDR3 spans 12 amino acids. Here the CDR3 reads CSASSSGGTQYF. The CDR3 DNA reads as TGCAGCGCCTCATCTAGCGGAGGGACCCAGTACTTC. The full variable domain, rest sourced from reference TRBV29-1 and TRBJ2-5, is SAVISQKPSRDICQRGTSLTIQCQVDSQVTMMFWYRQQPGQSLTLIATANQGSEATYESGFVIDKFPISRPNLTFSTLTVSNMSPEDSSIYLCSASSSGGTQYFGPGTRLLVL.

V usage is TRBV27 and J usage is TRBJ1-2; TRBD1 agrees at 7 bases. Germline CDR1 and CDR2: MNHEY and SMNVEV (reference sequence). The CDR3 extends over 15 amino acids. Losses at the gene ends were 1 base for V and 2 bases for J; bases not matched to a gene: 4. CDR3 nucleotides: TGTGCCAGCAGTTTATACCCAGGGGGGAACTATGGCTACACCTTC. This encodes CASSLYPGGNYGYTF.